The T cell receptor (beta chain) described here comes from a study of cytomegalovirus exposure and HLA in healthy donors. At the time of sampling, donors were nominally healthy, though unrecorded immune exposures were likely. PCR primers comprised 60 Vbeta and 13 Jbeta primers. TCRdb's table, derived via immunoSEQ multiplex PCR, lists solely in-frame clones and lacks some. The data show 140,000 to 150,000 clones, over 60% seen once. Broader study findings: Immune exposure information comprised only CMV serostatus.

Of note for this clone: No antigen is known for it.

The CDR3 is 15 amino acids. The germline V gene has CDR1 LNHNV and CDR2 YYDKDF (reference sequence). J gave up 1 base and V 1 base, and 3 bases lay outside the gene matches. Sequencing used PBMCs. This receptor was taken from a woman aged 18-30 years in good health and CMV-seronegative. This chain uses TRBV15 with TRBJ1-1; 7 nucleotides agree with TRBD1. CDR3 DNA sequence: TGTGCCACCAGCAGAGCGGACAGGACGAACACTGAAGCTTTCTTT. This translates into CATSRADRTNTEAFF.